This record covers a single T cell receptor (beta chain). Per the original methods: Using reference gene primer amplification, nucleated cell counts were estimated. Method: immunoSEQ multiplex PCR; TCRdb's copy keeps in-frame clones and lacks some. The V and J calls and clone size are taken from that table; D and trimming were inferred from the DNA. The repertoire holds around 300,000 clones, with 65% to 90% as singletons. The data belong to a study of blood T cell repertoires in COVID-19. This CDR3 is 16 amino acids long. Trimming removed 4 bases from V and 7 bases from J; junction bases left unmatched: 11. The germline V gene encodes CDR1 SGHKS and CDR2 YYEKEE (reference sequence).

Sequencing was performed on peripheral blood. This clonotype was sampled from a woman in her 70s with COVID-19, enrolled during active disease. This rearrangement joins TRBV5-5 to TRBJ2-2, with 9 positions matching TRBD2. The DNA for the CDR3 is TGTGCCAGCAGCCTGTGGACTAGCGATTTGATCGGGGAGCTGTTTTTT. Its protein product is CASSLWTSDLIGELFF. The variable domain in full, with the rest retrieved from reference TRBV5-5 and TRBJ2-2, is DAGVTQSPTHLIKTRGQQVTLRCSPISGHKSVSWYQQVLGQGPQFIFQYYEKEERGRGNFPDRFSARQFPNYSSELNVNALLLGDSALYLCASSLWTSDLIGELFFGEGSRLTVL.